This T cell receptor (beta chain) was profiled in a study of CD8+ T cells in alopecia areata. On the study more broadly: People stayed on tofacitinib for 6 to 18 months, then stopped the drug for 6 months. Study-wide findings and caveats: Scalp data also include sequences from resident alphabeta T cells of normal skin.

As regards this clone: The antigen is unknown.

After isolation, RNA underwent reverse transcription to generate cDNA as the sequencing template. The table came from immunoSEQ multiplex PCR; TCRdb's copy has only in-frame clones and leaves some out. The sample carries about 180,000 clones, roughly 60% recorded once. The CDR3 spans 13 residues. Trimming removed 4 bases at V and 1 base at J, with 7 bases between. The V gene's germline CDR1 is SNHLY and CDR2 FYNNEI. This sample comprised CD4+ T cells sorted from blood, obtained at week 0. The chain uses TRBV2 and TRBJ2-5; the D is unclear. The receptor's source is a human donor with alopecia areata. This CDR3 reads CASSGLFQETQYF. DNA for the CDR3: TGTGCCAGCAGTGGGCTATTCCAAGAGACCCAGTACTTC.